These T cell receptor beta chains were read from a single sample in a study of CD8 T cells in Susac syndrome. TCRdb recomputed calls from the immunoSEQ multiplex PCR reads with MiXCR, one row per CDR3 protein. The table lists around 170,000 distinct CDR3 sequences, 94% of them singletons. Sequencing input: CD4+ T cells from PBMCs. These receptors were taken from a human donor with Susac syndrome. The CDR3 runs from the conserved cysteine through the conserved F or W. The order of the fields is clone size, J gene, V gene, D gene, CDR3 protein, CDR3 DNA. The D gene is left open where the match is weak. Clone size appears in some rows only: once, few, many, or a class for an expanded clone.

once,TRBJ2-7,TRBV18,.,CASSPQVSGSYEQYF,TGTGCCAGCTCACCCCAGGTCTCGGGGTCCTACGAGCAGTACTTC
.,TRBJ2-5,TRBV25-1,.,CASSDPARGKETQYF,TGTGCCAGCAGTGACCCGGCGCGGGGTAAAGAGACCCAGTACTTC
.,TRBJ1-5,TRBV20-1,.,CSAHRGPNQPQHF,TGCAGTGCCCATCGAGGTCCCAATCAGCCCCAGCATTTT
once,TRBJ2-5,TRBV20-1,.,CSAPPSQTRAETQYF,TGCAGTGCCCCTCCTTCACAGACGAGGGCAGAGACCCAGTACTTC
.,TRBJ2-1,TRBV7-8,TRBD2,CASSPRTSDLRDEQFF,TGTGCCAGCAGCCCCCGGACTAGCGACCTTAGGGATGAGCAGTTCTTC
.,TRBJ1-1,TRBV16,TRBD1,CASSQFRGSEAFF,TGTGCCAGCAGCCAATTCAGGGGGAGTGAAGCTTTCTTT
.,TRBJ2-5,TRBV12-3/TRBV12-4,.,CASSPKETQYF,TGTGCCAGCAGTCCTAAAGAGACCCAGTACTTC
.,TRBJ1-2,TRBV7-8,.,CASSPSGALSYGYTF,TGTGCCAGCAGCCCCAGTGGAGCGCTGAGCTATGGCTACACCTTC
.,TRBJ2-3,TRBV5-1,.,CASSPHGPDTQYF,TGCGCCAGCAGCCCTCACGGCCCAGATACGCAGTATTTT
.,TRBJ1-1,TRBV6-5,.,CASSYSGTGRNTEAFF,TGTGCCAGCAGTTACTCGGGAACAGGGCGTAACACTGAAGCTTTCTTT
.,TRBJ2-7,TRBV20-1,.,CSAPILPTYEQYF,TGCAGTGCTCCGATTCTACCCACCTACGAGCAGTACTTC
once,TRBJ2-5,TRBV5-4,TRBD1,CASSSGTGGWETQYF,TGTGCCAGCAGCTCCGGGACAGGGGGCTGGGAGACCCAGTACTTC
once,TRBJ1-6,TRBV13,TRBD1,CASQGASSPLHF,TGTGCCAGCCAGGGGGCTTCCTCACCCCTCCACTTT
.,TRBJ2-3,TRBV24-1,TRBD2,CATSERGGEDTQYF,TGTGCCACCAGTGAGCGGGGGGGCGAAGATACGCAGTATTTT
.,TRBJ2-5,TRBV2,.,CASSVQQETQYF,TGTGCCAGCAGTGTGCAGCAAGAGACCCAGTACTTC
.,TRBJ2-1,TRBV5-1,.,CASSWANQGEEQFF,TGCGCCAGCAGCTGGGCAAACCAGGGTGAAGAGCAGTTCTTC
.,TRBJ2-4,TRBV5-6,TRBD1,CASSLGARTGARNIQYF,TGTGCCAGCAGCCTGGGGGCTAGGACAGGGGCAAGAAACATTCAGTACTTC
.,TRBJ2-7,TRBV12-3/TRBV12-4,.,CASSLLWRHEQYF,TGTGCCAGCAGTTTGTTGTGGCGCCACGAGCAGTACTTC
.,TRBJ1-1,TRBV20-1,TRBD1,CSARKSQGGTEAFF,TGCAGTGCTAGAAAATCCCAGGGGGGCACTGAAGCTTTCTTT
.,TRBJ2-2,TRBV20-1,.,CSARDRMGSGELFF,TGCAGTGCTAGAGACAGGATGGGATCCGGGGAGCTGTTTTTT
.,TRBJ1-2,TRBV29-1,.,CSVVGSNPNYGYTF,TGCAGCGTTGTTGGCAGCAACCCTAACTATGGCTACACCTTC
.,TRBJ1-2,TRBV28,TRBD1,CASSITNPGQGGHGYTF,TGTGCCAGCAGTATCACGAATCCGGGACAGGGGGGCCATGGCTACACCTTC